This T cell receptor beta chain was identified in a study of neurological immune-mediated disorders. MiXCR, applied by TCRdb to the 5' RACE reads, yields one record per CDR3 protein. The sample shows 110,000 or so distinct CDR3 sequences, approximately 3.2% of them seen only once. This clonotype was found many times. CDR3 length: 14 residues. Trimming stripped 6 bases from V and 7 bases from J, with 16 bases between. The sample consisted of PBMCs. This clonotype originated in a woman under 40 with multiple sclerosis. The chain links TRBV12-3 or TRBV12-4 to TRBJ2-1; D is possibly TRBD1 (6 bases). CDR3 in amino acids: CASSARGLGNEQFF. The CDR3 nucleotides read TGTGCCAGCAGCGCCAGGGGTCTGGGGAATGAGCAGTTCTTC.